This T cell receptor beta chain was profiled in a study of monozygotic twins with inflammatory bowel disease. TCRdb derives one entry per CDR3 protein from the 5' RACE reads, leaving out DNA. This sample contains approximately 420,000 distinct CDR3 sequences. CDR1 and CDR2 (germline): SQVTM, ANQGSEA. The CDR3 is 12 residues long. General study results and limits: Lower sharing of clonotypes with other individuals was seen in IBD patients than in healthy twins. This was most marked in patients showing signs of disease activity.

With regard to this clonotype: Its specificity is not known.

The receptor was isolated from a human donor with ulcerative colitis or Crohn's disease, or a healthy co-twin of an affected twin (not recorded which). The sample taken for sequencing was blood. The V and J genes are TRBV29-1 and TRBJ1-1. CDR3 residues: CSVLEAGTEAFF.